A single sample gave rise to the 12 T cell receptor beta chains below, sequenced in a study of blood T cell repertoires in COVID-19. The protocol was immunoSEQ multiplex PCR, while the TCRdb copy is restricted to in-frame clones and leaves out a portion. The table records about 76,000 clones, approximately 88% of them present only once. The sequencing input was peripheral blood. All receptors derive from a man between 45 and 60 years old with active COVID-19.

In its sample, this clone was seen a few times. This chain joins TRBV5-1 and TRBJ2-3, with 10 bases aligning to TRBD1. The CDR3 totals 16 residues. The V gene end was trimmed by 4 bases and the J gene end by 1 base; junction bases not matched to a gene: 6. Germline V CDR1 and CDR2: SGHRS, YFSETQ. The CDR3 DNA sequence: TGCGCCAGCAGCGGGACCGGGACAGGGGGCACAGATACGCAGTATTTT. The encoded protein is CASSGTGTGGTDTQYF.

CDR3 loop: CASTSRGLENQPQHF. CDR3 coding DNA: TGTGCCAGTACCTCCAGGGGGCTAGAAAATCAGCCCCAGCATTTT. This sequence joins TRBV19 and TRBJ1-5; TRBD1 matches 8 bases. Per the germline V gene, CDR1 is LNHDA and CDR2 is SQIVND (reference sequence). The CDR3 length is 15 residues. V shed 7 bases, J shed 4 bases, and the junction held 9 bases outside the gene matches.

The V and J genes are TRBV4-3 and TRBJ1-4; TRBD1 matches 7 bases. V lost 0 bases, J lost 3 bases, and 4 bases stayed unmatched. The length of the CDR3 is 16 residues. Germline values: CDR1 LGHNA, CDR2 YSLEER. For the CDR3, the DNA is TGCGCCAGCAGCCAAGATCCGACAGGGTCTAATGAAAAACTGTTTTTT. The encoded protein is CASSQDPTGSNEKLFF.

The chain has TRBV14 and TRBJ2-7; D may be TRBD2 (5 bases). The germline gives CDR1 SGHDN, CDR2 FVKESK. V was trimmed by 5 bases and J by 9 bases, leaving 14 bases between them. The CDR3 extends over 12 amino acids. CDR3 nucleotides: TGTGCCAGCAGCGCCCGTCGGACTCTGCAGTACTTC. Amino acid sequence: CASSARRTLQYF.

This sequence joins TRBV7-8 and TRBJ2-5; D is perhaps TRBD2 (5 bases). There are 15 residues in the CDR3. The V gene lost 3 bases and the J gene lost 5 bases, with 16 bases spanning the gap. Germline V gene sequence: CDR1 SGHVS, CDR2 FQNEAQ. CDR3 protein: CASSLGSQRRETQYF. The CDR3 bases are TGTGCCAGCAGCTTGGGCAGCCAACGGAGGGAGACCCAGTACTTC.

The rearrangement links TRBV7-8 to TRBJ2-5, with TRBD2 matching 7 bases. The junction had 13 bases not matched to a gene; V was cut back by 2 bases and J by 7 bases. The CDR3 contains 16 residues. Germline lookup yields CDR1 SGHVS and CDR2 FQNEAQ. The CDR3 region is CASSLHGGLGEGTQYF. The CDR3 nucleotides are TGTGCCAGCAGCTTACACGGAGGTTTGGGGGAGGGGACCCAGTACTTC.

This clone has just a few counts. The rearrangement uses TRBV18 and TRBJ2-5, with 7 bases fitting TRBD1. CDR3 length equals 17 residues. The V segment lost 3 bases and the J segment 1 base; nucleotides outside the gene matches: 11. The germline gives CDR1 KGHSH, CDR2 LQKENI. The CDR3 reads CASSPEKGTALQETQYF. The CDR3 coding sequence is TGTGCCAGCTCACCGGAGAAAGGGACAGCCCTCCAAGAGACCCAGTACTTC.

The rearrangement joins TRBV9 to TRBJ2-3; the D gene is possibly TRBD2 (6 bases). Trimming cost V 4 bases and J 6 bases, with 6 bases left between them. Per the germline V gene, CDR1 is SGDLS and CDR2 is YYNGEE. The CDR3 is made up of 11 amino acids. The CDR3 DNA follows: TGTGCCAGCAGCCGGGGGGATACGCAGTATTTT. Translated: CASSRGDTQYF.

This clone was seen once. The rearrangement links TRBV7-3 to TRBJ2-1; possible D gene TRBD2, 6 bases. CDR1 and CDR2 (germline): SGHTA, FQGTGA. Trimming pared 2 bases from V and 12 bases from J, leaving 23 bases between. The CDR3 runs 16 residues. CDR3 sequence (DNA): TGTGCCAGCAGCTTATTGGGGGAGGAACGACCGAGGCGGCAGTTCTTC. Protein: CASSLLGEERPRRQFF.

The chain has TRBV30 and TRBJ1-1; 9 bases line up with TRBD1. The germline V gene encodes CDR1 GTSNPN and CDR2 SVGIG (reference sequence). The V and J ends lost 3 bases and 4 bases, in that order; junction bases with no gene match: 9. This CDR3 has 15 amino acids. Here the CDR3 reads CAWRATGGRGTEAFF. As DNA, the CDR3 is TGTGCCTGGAGGGCGACAGGGGGACGCGGCACTGAAGCTTTCTTT.

This clone was seen more than once but under ten times. The gene calls are TRBV14 and TRBJ1-1; 8 positions agree with TRBD1. CDR3 length equals 15 residues. Germline loops: CDR1 SGHDN, CDR2 FVKESK. Trimming cost V 6 bases and J 7 bases; bases outside gene matches: 13. The CDR3 region is CASSIGQGLQFEAFF. CDR3 DNA: TGTGCCAGCAGTATCGGACAGGGACTCCAGTTTGAAGCTTTCTTT.

V is TRBV11-1 and J is TRBJ2-4; tentative D call: TRBD1 (6 bases). The CDR3 consists of 15 residues. Trimming stripped 3 bases from V and 9 bases from J, with 18 bases between. Germline V gene lookup returns CDR1 SGHAT and CDR2 FQDESV (reference sequence). CDR3 sequence: CASSFSRGDQAIQYF. The CDR3 DNA is TGTGCCAGCAGCTTCTCCAGGGGAGATCAGGCCATTCAGTACTTC.